This T cell receptor (beta chain) was found in a study of T cells after yellow fever vaccination. From the 5' RACE reads, TCRdb called clonotypes with MiXCR, one entry per CDR3 protein. This sample has around 600,000 distinct CDR3 sequences; more than 9% occur once, and the top ten carry 14% to 15%. The CDR3 is 13 amino acids. Germline assignment: CDR1 LGHDT and CDR2 YNNKEL (reference sequence). Trimming removed 8 bases from V and 9 bases from J, with 14 bases in between. The sample was PBMCs, taken on the day of the yellow fever booster vaccination. The chain has TRBV3-1 and TRBJ1-6; D is possibly TRBD1 (5 bases). This TCR was recovered from a man aged 25-45 years who received the YFV17D yellow fever vaccine. For the CDR3, the DNA is TGTGCCAGCTCGCCACAGGACGCTTCACCCCTCCACTTT. Translation gives CASSPQDASPLHF.